The T cell receptor (beta chain) under discussion was sequenced for a study of CD8 T cells in ankylosing spondylitis. MiXCR, run by TCRdb on the 5' RACE reads, gives a single entry per CDR3 protein. The sample holds about 360,000 distinct CDR3 sequences; 20% are singletons and the top ten take around 13%. Germline V gives CDR1 MGHRA, CDR2 YSYEKL. This CDR3 is built from 14 residues. Trimming left V 1 base short and J 6 bases short, with 10 bases between. The specimen sequenced was blood, either unsorted or a sorted T cell fraction (not recorded which). The TCR originated in a male donor with ankylosing spondylitis or in good health (not recorded which). The V and J genes are TRBV4-1 and TRBJ2-1, with a weak D call TRBD1 (5 bases). The DNA for the CDR3 is TGCGCCAGCAGCCAAGCAAATGGGGCCAATGAGCAGTTCTTC. Translated: CASSQANGANEQFF.